This T cell receptor beta chain was captured in a study of OX40 agonist ivuxolimab in advanced cancers. Notes on the research overall: The costimulatory receptor OX40 (CD134) was targeted by ivuxolimab, a fully human IgG2 agonistic monoclonal antibody. Intravenous ivuxolimab was administered to patients every 2 weeks at six dose levels: 0.01, 0.1, 0.3, 1.5, 3 and 10 mg/kg. Among the 52 dose-escalation patients, some 19 had hepatocellular carcinoma, around 15 melanoma, 9 renal cell carcinoma and 9 head and neck cancer. In the dose-escalation cohort, 75% to 90% of patients were male, and the mean age was 60 years with a range of roughly 20 to 79. Patients were allowed to have had prior anti-PD-1, anti-PD-L1 or anti-CTLA-4 therapy, and 30% to 40% of the dose-escalation patients had been treated with checkpoint inhibitors. Partial responses were achieved by three dose-escalation patients, of whom one had hepatocellular carcinoma and two had cutaneous melanoma. The purpose of peripheral TCRbeta sequencing was to test whether ivuxolimab changed TCR sequence diversity and led to clonal T-cell expansion. The paper covers the monotherapy dose-escalation part of the phase I ivuxolimab trial, which included N of about 56 patients.

The CDR3 spans 16 residues, from the cysteine through the phenylalanine. The only DNA kept is the CDR3, 48 bases in frame from the first base. The V and J ends are trimmed by 5 bases and 2 bases, leaving 15 bases between them. Via the germline V gene, CDR1 is SGHVS and CDR2 FNYEAQ. The trial excluded patients who had a history of autoimmune disease or were on systemic immunosuppression. In every dose cohort, peripheral blood was drawn for TCR sequencing at baseline, cycle 4 day 1, and cycle 7 day 1. Samples were obtained from an open-label, multicenter, first-in-human phase I dose-escalation trial of ivuxolimab. Adults with locally advanced or metastatic head and neck squamous cell, hepatocellular, melanoma or renal cell carcinoma were enrolled in the trial. Before TCR sequencing, CD4+ and CD8+ T cells were separately sorted from peripheral blood. To sequence the TCRbeta CDR3 region, genomic DNA was isolated from the sorted cells. The immunoSEQ Assay was used to sequence the TCRbeta CDR3 regions. The table comes from immuneACCESS by way of TCRdb, which keeps in-frame sequences with V and J called. Part of the clones is missing from these tables; in studies checked, under half for an unresolved V gene and the rest for unknown reasons. In this sample the table shows about 80,000 clones, about 88% of which occur a single time. 13% of the sample comes from the top ten.

Concerning this clone: Its antigen is still unknown. No base-level quality is on record; no much larger clone is a single base apart.

Findings and caveats that apply to the study as a whole: Low levels of normalized T-cell clonal expansion were also seen in some nonresponding patients. After ivuxolimab, expanded clones were on average more numerous among CD8+ T cells than among CD4+ T cells. In the 0.1-3.0 mg/kg groups, partial responders had among the lowest normalized peripheral clonal expansion, particularly in CD8+ T cells. At doses of 0.1 to 3.0 mg/kg, clonal expansion of both CD4+ and CD8+ blood T cells was observed from baseline to week 6. Which antigens the clonally expanded peripheral T cells were specific for was not determined.

This specimen consisted of CD4+ or CD8+ T cells sorted from blood, obtained in a trial of the OX40 agonist ivuxolimab. The sequence was collected from an adult with an advanced solid tumor such as melanoma, head and neck, liver or kidney cancer. The chain employs TRBV7-6 and TRBJ1-4; TRBD1 is possibly the D segment (6 matching bases). The DNA sequence is given as TGTGCCAGCAGCGCCCGCGGGGGCGGGACTAATGAAAAACTGTTTTTT. This encodes CASSARGGGTNEKLFF.